This entry concerns a single T cell receptor (beta chain). Its antigen is unknown. The time point here: pretreatment peripheral blood. These data are taken from a study of PD-L1 blockade in urothelial cancer. Study background: In the mid-2010s, patients got going on atezolizumab, taking 1,200 mg intravenously every 3 weeks. Across blood samples, T cells had a median count of 141,255. Study patients had been treated with 0 to 3 previous chemotherapy regimens. Findings of the study overall: Below-median pretreatment blood TCR clonality predicted better survival.

The CDR3 spans 15 residues. Germline CDR1 reads SNHLY; CDR2 reads FYNNEI. V shed 7 bases and J shed 1 base, with 13 bases lying between them. Clones were read by immunoSEQ multiplex PCR, and TCRdb kept only the in-frame ones, dropping some. Here the sample spans approximately 90,000 clones, over 65% being singletons. The source material was PBMCs, sampled around atezolizumab (anti-PD-L1) treatment. The rearrangement joins TRBV2 to TRBJ2-2; tentatively, D is TRBD2 (6 bases). This clonotype originated in a man aged 55-75 years with urothelial cancer. The CDR3 nucleotides read TGTGCCAGCACGGGGCGGGACGGGAACACCGGGGAGCTGTTTTTT. Its translation: CASTGRDGNTGELFF.